This record looks at one TCR beta chain sequence and its context. The data derive from a study of regulatory T cells in long-lasting Graves disease. Time point given: persistent/refractory GD, antithyroid drugs over 5 years with positive TRAb. RNA from PBMCs was the source of the TCR library. Assembly of TCR beta libraries relied on iRepertoire HTBI primers together with Arm-PCR of CDR3 regions. MiXCR, run by TCRdb on the multiplex PCR reads, gives a single entry per CDR3 protein. The sample lists 700,000 or so distinct CDR3 sequences; 25% to 30% were seen once. The receptor comes from a female donor with Graves disease. The sample here was peripheral blood mononuclear cells (PBMCs), taken when the disease was refractory, from a patient treated with antithyroid drugs.

CDR3 in amino acids: CASSYAREQYF. CDR3 coding DNA: TGTGCCAGCAGCTACGCTCGGGAGCAGTACTTC. V is TRBV7-2 and J is TRBJ2-7; D gene ambiguous. Germline V gene data show CDR1 as SGHTA and CDR2 as FQGNSA. Trimming left V 4 bases short and J 7 bases short, with 8 bases between. The CDR3 is made up of 11 amino acids.